This entry lists 22 T cell receptor beta chains sequenced from one sample in a study of graft-versus-host responses after intestinal transplantation. CFSE-labeled responder cells (approximately 200,000) were plated with approximately 200,000 irradiated, violet-dye-labeled stimulator cells. Here immunoSEQ multiplex PCR was the method, and the copy in TCRdb shows in-frame clones only, minus some. This table has approximately 14,000 clones, 33% appearing once. Source: alloreactive CD8+ T cells from a mixed lymphocyte reaction culture, taken before intestinal transplant. The subset denotes: CFSE-low proliferating T cells sorted from approximately 6-day pre-transplant mixed lymphocyte reaction (GvH or HvG direction). The receptors here all came from a human patient who received an intestinal transplant.

The chain links TRBV6-1 to TRBJ1-5, with D hard to call. The CDR3 length is 15 residues. V dropped 5 bases and J dropped 0 bases, with 11 bases sitting between them. Germline V gene sequence: CDR1 MNHNS, CDR2 SASEGT. The CDR3 nucleotides are TGTGCCAGCAGTTTGTGGAGGGATAGCAATCAGCCCCAGCATTTT. Protein product: CASSLWRDSNQPQHF.

The chain links TRBV7-9 to TRBJ2-7; 8 bases match TRBD2. There are 13 residues in the CDR3. Germline loops: CDR1 SEHNR, CDR2 FQNEAQ (reference sequence). Germline trimming cut 7 bases from V and 3 bases from J; bases unmatched to any gene: 5. The CDR3 sequence: CASNVGRDYEQYF. Written as DNA, the CDR3 is TGTGCCAGCAACGTCGGGAGGGACTACGAGCAGTACTTC.

The rearrangement uses TRBV30 and TRBJ2-7; 9 bases are a match to TRBD2. Germline-derived CDR1 and CDR2 are GTSNPN and SVGIG (reference sequence). CDR3 length: 13 residues. The J segment lost 7 bases and the V segment lost 4 bases, leaving 8 bases of the junction unmatched. DNA for the CDR3: TGTGCCTGGACTAGCGGGGCCCCAGGGGAGCAGTACTTC. It is translated as CAWTSGAPGEQYF.

This chain uses TRBV11-2 with TRBJ2-7, with D tentatively TRBD1 (6 bases). The germline gives CDR1 SGHAT, CDR2 FQNNGV. The CDR3 is 14 amino acids. Trimming stripped 4 bases from V and 4 bases from J, with 14 bases between. The CDR3 bases are TGTGCCAGCAGCTCCCCGGACAGAACTTACGAGCAGTACTTC. It encodes CASSSPDRTYEQYF.

This clone was seen a few times. The chain has TRBV4-3 and TRBJ1-4; 8 nucleotides line up with TRBD1. V gave up 4 bases and J gave up 8 bases; unmatched junction bases: 6. Germline CDR1 LGHNA, CDR2 YSLEER. CDR3 length: 14 residues. The CDR3 DNA sequence: TGCGCCAGCAGCCCCGGACAGGGAGGGGAAAAACTGTTTTTT. Translation gives CASSPGQGGEKLFF.

The chain recombines TRBV2 with TRBJ2-7; possible D gene TRBD1, 6 bases. This CDR3 has 14 residues. V dropped 5 bases and J dropped 3 bases, with 14 bases sitting between them. The V gene's germline CDR1 is SNHLY and CDR2 FYNNEI. Written as DNA, the CDR3 is TGTGCCAGCAGTCCCCCGGACAGCCTCTACGAGCAGTACTTC. This codes for CASSPPDSLYEQYF.

The rearrangement joins TRBV30 to TRBJ2-1; TRBD1 might be the D (5 bases). Germline V gene data show CDR1 as GTSNPN and CDR2 as SVGIG (reference sequence). Trimming pared 4 bases from V and 3 bases from J, leaving 22 bases between. The length of the CDR3 is 17 residues. The CDR3 DNA sequence: TGTGCCTGGAACCCCCCTTTAAGCAGGGTGATCTACAATGAGCAGTTCTTC. It encodes CAWNPPLSRVIYNEQFF.

CDR3 sequence (DNA): TGTGCCAGCAGCTTACGGAACTATGGCTACACCTTC. It encodes CASSLRNYGYTF. The chain is built from TRBV7-9 and TRBJ1-2; D remains unclear. The CDR3 loop spans 12 amino acids. Germline V gives CDR1 SEHNR, CDR2 FQNEAQ (reference sequence). Trimming shortened V by 2 bases and J by 2 bases, and 3 bases separated the two germline ends.

V is TRBV4-3 and J is TRBJ1-2; 9 bases are shared with TRBD1. The J segment lost 5 bases and the V segment lost 3 bases, leaving 7 bases of the junction unmatched. The CDR3 contains 15 residues. Germline lookup yields CDR1 LGHNA and CDR2 YSLEER. CDR3 amino acids: CASSHHTGTGYGYTF. The CDR3 coding sequence is TGCGCCAGCAGCCATCATACCGGGACAGGGTATGGCTACACCTTC.

Only a few counts were recorded for this clone. The rearrangement joins TRBV30 to TRBJ2-3, with 9 bases lining up with TRBD2. CDR1 is GTSNPN, CDR2 SVGIG, per germline (reference sequence). Trimming cost V 3 bases and J 2 bases; bases outside gene matches: 6. The CDR3 is 15 residues long. The CDR3 reads CAWSLSGGLTDTQYF. CDR3 nucleotide sequence: TGTGCCTGGAGCCTTAGCGGGGGCCTCACAGATACGCAGTATTTT.

This clone is medium-sized by share. The chain recombines TRBV19 with TRBJ2-1, with D unclear. CDR3 size: 13 residues. Germline CDR1 is LNHDA and CDR2 is SQIVND (reference sequence). V was trimmed by 0 bases and J by 4 bases, leaving 4 bases between them. The CDR3 loop reads CASSIDGYNEQFF. CDR3 sequence (DNA): TGTGCCAGTAGTATAGACGGGTACAATGAGCAGTTCTTC.

This chain links TRBV29-1 with TRBJ2-2; 10 bases fit TRBD1. The length of the CDR3 is 16 residues. The J segment lost 1 base and the V segment lost 5 bases, leaving 7 bases of the junction unmatched. Germline-derived CDR1 and CDR2 are SQVTM and ANQGSEA. In DNA, the CDR3 is TGCAGCGTTCCCGAGACAGGGGGCGAGAACACCGGGGAGCTGTTTTTT. It codes for CSVPETGGENTGELFF.

This chain joins TRBV4-1 and TRBJ2-3; a weak D match, TRBD2 (7 bases). The CDR3 contains 16 residues. Deletions cut 0 bases from V and 5 bases from J, with 15 bases between. Germline-derived CDR1 and CDR2 are MGHRA and YSYEKL. The CDR3 here is CASSQDSGGGVDTQYF. The CDR3 DNA reads as TGCGCCAGCAGCCAAGATAGTGGGGGGGGCGTAGATACGCAGTATTTT.

This chain joins TRBV4-3 and TRBJ1-1; TRBD1 is a possible D gene (5 bases). The CDR3 totals 17 residues. The germline V and J ends were trimmed by 0 bases and 1 base, with 15 bases remaining between them. Germline lookup yields CDR1 LGHNA and CDR2 YSLEER. In DNA form, the CDR3 reads TGCGCCAGCAGCCAAGATTGGCAGGGCCCGGCGAACACTGAAGCTTTCTTT. Its translation: CASSQDWQGPANTEAFF.

The V and J genes are TRBV6-5 and TRBJ1-6; 8 nucleotides align to TRBD1. This CDR3 region has 15 residues. The V segment lost 5 bases and the J segment 5 bases; nucleotides outside the gene matches: 5. CDR1 and CDR2 (germline): MNHEY, SVGAGI. The CDR3 nucleotides are TGTGCCAGCAGTGTCGGGACAGGAGATAATTCACCCCTCCACTTT. Encoded protein: CASSVGTGDNSPLHF.

This sequence joins TRBV27 and TRBJ2-3, with TRBD1 identical over 8 bases. The CDR3 consists of 15 residues. Germline trimming cut 3 bases from V and 4 bases from J; bases unmatched to any gene: 6. From germline, CDR1 is MNHEY and CDR2 SMNVEV (reference sequence). CDR3 sequence reads: CASSFGTGGADTQYF. Here the CDR3 DNA reads TGTGCCAGCAGTTTTGGGACAGGCGGTGCAGATACGCAGTATTTT.

This clone was detected only a few times. The chain carries TRBV6-5 and TRBJ2-3, with D uncertain. Germline-derived CDR1 and CDR2 are MNHEY and SVGAGI. CDR3 length: 15 residues. V lost 2 bases and J lost 0, with 9 bases in between. The DNA for the CDR3 is TGTGCCAGCAGTTACGAGTGGTCTAGCACAGATACGCAGTATTTT. The encoded protein is CASSYEWSSTDTQYF.

This chain links TRBV27 with TRBJ2-3; 10 nucleotides agree with TRBD2. Germline V lookup: CDR1 MNHEY, CDR2 SMNVEV (reference sequence). The CDR3 runs to 16 residues. The trim removed 6 bases at V and 0 bases at J, leaving 6 bases unmatched. CDR3: CASRAHSGGSTDTQYF. The CDR3 nucleotides are TGTGCCAGCAGAGCCCATAGCGGGGGGAGCACAGATACGCAGTATTTT.

The chain recombines TRBV15 with TRBJ2-1; 7 bases match TRBD1. The germline gives CDR1 LNHNV, CDR2 YYDKDF (reference sequence). V was clipped by 6 bases and J by 2 bases; unmatched bases: 13. The CDR3 consists of 17 residues. CDR3 protein: CATSGTDRVIPYNEQFF. The CDR3 DNA is TGTGCCACCAGTGGCACAGACAGGGTTATACCCTACAATGAGCAGTTCTTC.

This clone was seen only once. The chain recombines TRBV10-2 with TRBJ2-1; D remains ambiguous. V lost 2 bases and J lost 6, with 5 bases in between. Germline CDR1 reads WSHSY; CDR2 reads SAAADI. The CDR3 length is 12 residues. The CDR3 is CASSEPGNEQFF. The CDR3 coding sequence is TGCGCCAGCAGTGAGCCGGGCAATGAGCAGTTCTTC.

This clone was detected a few times. This rearrangement joins TRBV4-3 to TRBJ1-1; no clear D. The CDR3 sequence is 13 residues long. Germline assignment: CDR1 LGHNA and CDR2 YSLEER. Trimming took 0 bases from V and 10 from J, leaving 12 bases between them. CDR3 loop: CASSQDAGRAAFF. The CDR3 DNA reads TGCGCCAGCAGCCAAGATGCCGGGCGGGCAGCTTTCTTT.

The chain combines TRBV2 with TRBJ1-6; TRBD1 is a possible D gene (6 bases). The V end was cut by 1 base, the J end by 5 bases, with 9 bases between. Per the germline V gene, CDR1 is SNHLY and CDR2 is FYNNEI. The CDR3 contains 15 residues. This chain's CDR3 is CASSEGSGDNSPLHF. CDR3 nucleotide sequence: TGTGCCAGCAGTGAAGGCTCAGGGGATAATTCACCCCTCCACTTT.